These T cell receptor beta chains were read from a single sample in a study of blood T cells in healthy people across ages. In TCRdb, the 5' RACE reads were re-called with MiXCR into one record per CDR3 protein. The data show 270,000 or so distinct CDR3 sequences, about 25% seen once. Sequencing was done on a sample of blood. The receptors originated from a woman aged 65 to 85 in good health. The conserved cysteine and the conserved F or W are not part of the CDR3 here.

j_call v_call cdr3_aa
TRBJ2-7 TRBV5-6 ASSRVNYEQY
TRBJ2-7 TRBV5-6 ASSSFLGKRDEQY
TRBJ2-3 TRBV5-6 ASSSGTGLNTDTQY
TRBJ1-2 TRBV28 ASSLRDPYGYT
TRBJ2-1 TRBV24-1 ATAAGTGYNEQF
TRBJ1-5 TRBV6-6 ASSCDQGSFNQPQH
TRBJ2-5 TRBV28 ASSLFGTSGYQETQY
TRBJ2-3 TRBV5-1 ASSLGSARTDTQY
NA TRBV14 ASSLFLTGYNEQF
TRBJ1-2 TRBV24-1 ATSDPGQGDGYT
TRBJ1-4 TRBV19 ASRKRGGEKLF
TRBJ2-5 TRBV11-2 ASSLVGTGASRETQY
TRBJ2-5 TRBV28 ASSSRTGVKETQY
TRBJ1-5 TRBV4-3 ASSQEGGSRPQH
TRBJ2-6 TRBV7-8 ASSFADRSLSGANVLT
TRBJ2-1 TRBV6-2/TRBV6-3 ASSRNVGVYNEQF
NA TRBV12-5 ASGSEVEQF
TRBJ1-4 TRBV24-1 ATSEGAGGLEKLF
TRBJ1-6 TRBV10-3 AISESMDRGISPLH
TRBJ1-1 TRBV5-1 ASSLEGGQLNTEAF
TRBJ2-7 TRBV6-6 ASSPTRSYEQY
TRBJ1-2 TRBV20-1 SSGQGIPYGYT
TRBJ2-7 TRBV20-1 SAREGGTGFREQY
TRBJ1-5 TRBV20-1 SARESRARGDQPQH
TRBJ2-1 TRBV3-1 ASSQDSLAGGSSYNEQF
TRBJ2-3 TRBV28 ASSGMGGTTDTQY
TRBJ1-4 TRBV28 ASSLGIRGEKLF
TRBJ2-1 TRBV20-1 SAPTSGGYNEQF
TRBJ2-7 TRBV7-2 ASSLQRSSSYEQY
NA TRBV11-2 ASSLGLAGGLEQY
TRBJ1-5 TRBV19 ASSIPTSPLNQPQH
TRBJ1-1 TRBV4-1 ASSQGLLGVLNTEAF
TRBJ1-2 TRBV6-1 ASSPQQQPPSYGYT
TRBJ1-2 TRBV28 ASSFPWTGRNYGYT
TRBJ2-5 TRBV5-1 ASSLEATSGETQY
TRBJ2-3 TRBV28 VSSRQLAADTQY
TRBJ2-1 TRBV20-1 SAQQLGHSSYNEQF
TRBJ1-6 TRBV7-9 ASSLNPGQGLSALH
TRBJ2-1 TRBV5-1 ASSLAGLGNVQF
TRBJ2-2 TRBV28 ASSYRAGGELF
TRBJ2-4 TRBV12-3/TRBV12-4 ASSKGAKNIQH
TRBJ1-1 TRBV5-1 ASSQDLLVGTEAF
TRBJ2-1 TRBV9 ARGQFYNEQF
TRBJ1-1 TRBV7-9 ASSLGQGWGNTEAF
NA TRBV6-5 ASRLTSGEFNEQF
TRBJ2-7 TRBV5-1 ASSVGTISYEQY
TRBJ2-1 TRBV14 ASSHTGKQF
TRBJ2-2 TRBV2 ASMGRGTFSGELF
TRBJ2-5 TRBV11-2 ASSLRQGRGQETQY
TRBJ2-3 TRBV4-2 ASSLTDSRTDTQY
TRBJ2-1 TRBV6-2/TRBV6-3 ASSYGPPLVSYNEQF
TRBJ2-3 TRBV29-1 SVAPSSTDTQY
TRBJ2-3 TRBV29-1 SVKGTGFTDTQY
TRBJ2-3 TRBV28 ASSPYLRDTRRPDTQY
TRBJ2-5 TRBV20-1 SAPTSGRRETQY
TRBJ1-1 TRBV4-3 AGGFSGGRTEAF
TRBJ2-1 TRBV11-3 ASSLPTSGRLNSYNEQF
TRBJ1-2 TRBV6-6 ASSYQDSGYT